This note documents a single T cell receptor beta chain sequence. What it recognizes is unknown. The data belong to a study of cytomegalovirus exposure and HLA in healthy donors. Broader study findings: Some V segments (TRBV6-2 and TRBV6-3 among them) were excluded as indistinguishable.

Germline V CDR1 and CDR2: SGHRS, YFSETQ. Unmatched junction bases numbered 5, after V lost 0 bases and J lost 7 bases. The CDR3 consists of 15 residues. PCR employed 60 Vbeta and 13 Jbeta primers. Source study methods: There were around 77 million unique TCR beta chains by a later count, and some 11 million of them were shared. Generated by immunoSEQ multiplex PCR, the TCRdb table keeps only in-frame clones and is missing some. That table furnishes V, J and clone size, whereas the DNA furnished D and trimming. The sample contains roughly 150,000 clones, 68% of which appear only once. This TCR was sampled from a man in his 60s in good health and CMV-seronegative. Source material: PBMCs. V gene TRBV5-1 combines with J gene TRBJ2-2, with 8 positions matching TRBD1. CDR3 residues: CASSLVTGENGELFF. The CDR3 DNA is TGCGCCAGCAGCTTGGTGACAGGGGAGAACGGGGAGCTGTTTTTT. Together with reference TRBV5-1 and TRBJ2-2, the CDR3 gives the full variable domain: KAGVTQTPRYLIKTRGQQVTLSCSPISGHRSVSWYQQTPGQGLQFLFEYFSETQRNKGNFPGRFSGRQFSNSRSEMNVSTLELGDSALYLCASSLVTGENGELFFGEGSRLTVL.